Listed below are T cell receptor beta chains from one sample, sequenced in a study of T cell repertoires in cytomegalovirus infection. TCRdb reprocessed the reads via MiXCR and lists one record per CDR3 protein. The data hold about 51,000 distinct CDR3 sequences, with around 18% observed a single time. Their target antigens are unknown. Material: CD8+ T cells from cultured PBMCs, obtained from culture after CMV antigen stimulation. These receptors were collected from a human donor in good health (CMV status not recorded). Some clones in this sample may be carry-over from other donors' samples. Each CDR3 is given with its conserved first and last residue. The D gene is left open where the match is weak. Clone size is stated in some rows and not others, as once, few, many or a class when expanded.

cdr3_aa | cdr3_nt | clone_size | v_call | d_call | j_call
CATRRYNTEAFF | TGTGCCACCAGGAGATATAACACTGAAGCTTTCTTT | NA | TRBV15 | NA | TRBJ1-1
CASSPGLATYNEQFF | TGTGCCAGCAGCCCGGGACTAGCGACTTACAATGAGCAGTTCTTC | NA | TRBV5-4 | TRBD2 | TRBJ2-1
CSVDEAGVEYNEQFF | TGCAGCGTTGATGAGGCGGGAGTAGAATACAATGAGCAGTTCTTC | NA | TRBV29-1 | TRBD2 | TRBJ2-1
CASSVWTSGGHNEQFF | TGTGCCAGCAGCGTATGGACTAGCGGGGGACACAATGAGCAGTTCTTC | NA | TRBV11-2 | TRBD2 | TRBJ2-1
CASSQRSSGHRYF | TGTGCCAGCAGCCAAAGGTCTAGCGGCCATAGGTACTTC | few | TRBV3-1 | TRBD2 | TRBJ2-7
CASSLGARGPAEGEQFF | TGTGCCAGCAGCTTGGGAGCGCGGGGCCCCGCTGAGGGGGAGCAGTTCTTC | few | TRBV7-8 | NA | TRBJ2-1
CASLEGGTLGEQYF | TGTGCCAGCCTAGAAGGCGGGACCTTGGGCGAGCAGTACTTC | NA | TRBV6-2/TRBV6-3 | NA | TRBJ2-7
CASSFAGAANTEAFF | TGTGCCAGCAGTTTTGCCGGGGCTGCGAACACTGAAGCTTTCTTT | NA | TRBV6-2/TRBV6-3 | NA | TRBJ1-1
CASSGTGRGNTIYF | TGTGCCAGCAGCGGCACAGGGAGGGGAAACACCATATATTTT | NA | TRBV11-2 | NA | TRBJ1-3
CSAPGLAAGNTGELFF | TGCAGTGCCCCCGGACTAGCGGCGGGGAACACCGGGGAGCTGTTTTTT | few | TRBV20-1 | TRBD2 | TRBJ2-2
CASSGARTSNQETQYF | TGTGCCAGCAGCGGTGCCCGGACAAGTAACCAAGAGACCCAGTACTTC | NA | TRBV7-9 | NA | TRBJ2-5
CASSWAAGQVYEQYF | TGTGCCAGCAGTTGGGCCGCCGGACAGGTCTACGAGCAGTACTTC | NA | TRBV7-2 | TRBD1 | TRBJ2-7
CASSYPGGTEAFF | TGTGCCAGCAGTTACCCAGGGGGCACTGAAGCTTTCTTT | many | TRBV6-2/TRBV6-3 | TRBD1 | TRBJ1-1
CASTGTSGNSYEQYF | TGTGCCAGCACCGGGACTAGCGGGAATTCCTACGAGCAGTACTTC | NA | TRBV2 | TRBD2 | TRBJ2-7
CASSSYQGLAKNIQYF | TGTGCCAGCAGCTCGTATCAGGGGTTAGCCAAAAACATTCAGTACTTC | few | TRBV7-2 | NA | TRBJ2-4
CASSYSIGSKNTEAFF | TGTGCCAGCAGTTACTCGATAGGCAGCAAAAACACTGAAGCTTTCTTT | NA | TRBV6-6 | NA | TRBJ1-1
CASSYSQTAGELFF | TGTGCCAGCAGTTACTCTCAGACGGCCGGGGAGCTGTTTTTT | many | TRBV6-2/TRBV6-3 | NA | TRBJ2-2
CASSIMGTGELFF | TGTGCCAGCAGCATCATGGGTACCGGGGAGCTGTTTTTT | NA | TRBV7-9 | NA | TRBJ2-2
CASSPVSGTVVYEQYF | TGTGCCAGCTCACCCGTTTCGGGGACAGTGGTCTACGAGCAGTACTTC | few | TRBV12-3/TRBV12-4 | TRBD1 | TRBJ2-7
CASSPRHPSSYEQYF | TGTGCCAGCAGTCCTCGACACCCTAGCTCCTACGAGCAGTACTTC | few | TRBV7-9 | NA | TRBJ2-7
CASSLTTGRHEQFF | TGTGCCAGCAGCTTAACAACAGGGCGCCATGAGCAGTTCTTC | NA | TRBV11-1 | NA | TRBJ2-1
CASSIREEPSENIQYF | TGTGCCAGCAGCATCCGAGAAGAGCCGTCGGAAAACATTCAGTACTTC | few | TRBV9 | NA | TRBJ2-4
CASSTDYRAFF | TGTGCCAGCAGCACCGACTATCGAGCTTTCTTT | NA | TRBV7-9 | NA | TRBJ1-1
CASSLEAGDGYTF | TGTGCCAGCAGCTTAGAGGCAGGGGATGGCTACACCTTC | NA | TRBV7-8 | NA | TRBJ1-2
CASTEFGYGSNQPQHF | TGTGCCAGCACCGAATTTGGGTACGGGAGCAATCAGCCCCAGCATTTT | NA | TRBV6-6 | NA | TRBJ1-5
CASREVPYEQYF | TGTGCCAGCAGGGAGGTACCCTACGAGCAGTACTTC | few | TRBV28 | NA | TRBJ2-7
CASSSRGQRGGYEQYF | TGTGCCAGCAGCTCCCGCGGGCAGCGGGGGGGCTACGAGCAGTACTTC | many | TRBV7-2 | TRBD2 | TRBJ2-7
CASGDRGDQPQHF | TGTGCCAGCGGTGACAGGGGGGACCAGCCCCAGCATTTT | NA | TRBV7-8 | TRBD1 | TRBJ1-5
CASSLVGRTDSGNTIYF | TGTGCCAGCAGCTTAGTAGGGCGCACGGACTCTGGAAACACCATATATTTT | once | TRBV13 | NA | TRBJ1-3
CASSPIGLAGSYNEQFF | TGTGCCAGCAGCCCCATAGGTCTAGCGGGCTCCTACAATGAGCAGTTCTTC | NA | TRBV7-3 | TRBD2 | TRBJ2-1
CASRGIPGLSTDTQYF | TGTGCCAGCAGGGGTATACCGGGACTTAGCACAGATACGCAGTATTTT | many | TRBV13 | NA | TRBJ2-3
CASSLGGGLSYEQYF | TGTGCCAGCAGCTTAGGTGGGGGACTCTCCTACGAGCAGTACTTC | few | TRBV7-6 | NA | TRBJ2-7
CASRQGGPETQYF | TGTGCCAGCAGACAGGGGGGCCCAGAGACCCAGTACTTC | few | TRBV28 | TRBD1 | TRBJ2-5
CASSRDHTDTQYF | TGTGCCAGCAGCCGGGACCACACAGATACGCAGTATTTT | few | TRBV7-8 | NA | TRBJ2-3
CASSYRQAARSYNEQFF | TGTGCCAGCAGCTACAGGCAAGCCGCACGCTCCTACAATGAGCAGTTCTTC | NA | TRBV7-9 | NA | TRBJ2-1
CASSLWTGSGNTIYF | TGTGCCAGCAGCTTATGGACAGGGTCTGGAAACACCATATATTTT | few | TRBV7-8 | TRBD1 | TRBJ1-3